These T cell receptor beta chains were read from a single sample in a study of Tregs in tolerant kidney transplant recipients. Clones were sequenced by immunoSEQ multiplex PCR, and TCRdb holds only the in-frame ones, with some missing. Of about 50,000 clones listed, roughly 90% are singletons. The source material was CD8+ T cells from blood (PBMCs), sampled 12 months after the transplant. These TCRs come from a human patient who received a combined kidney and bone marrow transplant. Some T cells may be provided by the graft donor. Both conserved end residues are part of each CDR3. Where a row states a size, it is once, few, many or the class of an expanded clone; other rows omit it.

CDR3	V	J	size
CAWRGGNEKLFF	TRBV30	TRBJ1-4	-
CASSLHRTYEQYF	TRBV27	TRBJ2-7	-
CASSVWGPTGELFF	TRBV2	TRBJ2-2	-
CASSDNPPETAYEQYF	TRBV2	TRBJ2-7	-
CASSSQAGITDTQYF	TRBV11-2	TRBJ2-3	few
CASSAGGRSGANVLTF	TRBV19	TRBJ2-6	-
CASSEFYGYTF	TRBV6-5	TRBJ1-2	-
CASSLAGWGSKPGEQYF	TRBV5-4	TRBJ2-7	-
CASSLEPGGYTF	TRBV28	TRBJ1-2	-
CASSLGASNEQFF	TRBV27	TRBJ2-1	-
CASSLAAGGDYGYTF	TRBV5-1	TRBJ1-2	-
CASSKVDRVPPREQYF	TRBV21-1	TRBJ2-7	-
CASSLVGHSYEQYF	TRBV13	TRBJ2-7	once
CASRATEETQYF	TRBV2	TRBJ2-5	-